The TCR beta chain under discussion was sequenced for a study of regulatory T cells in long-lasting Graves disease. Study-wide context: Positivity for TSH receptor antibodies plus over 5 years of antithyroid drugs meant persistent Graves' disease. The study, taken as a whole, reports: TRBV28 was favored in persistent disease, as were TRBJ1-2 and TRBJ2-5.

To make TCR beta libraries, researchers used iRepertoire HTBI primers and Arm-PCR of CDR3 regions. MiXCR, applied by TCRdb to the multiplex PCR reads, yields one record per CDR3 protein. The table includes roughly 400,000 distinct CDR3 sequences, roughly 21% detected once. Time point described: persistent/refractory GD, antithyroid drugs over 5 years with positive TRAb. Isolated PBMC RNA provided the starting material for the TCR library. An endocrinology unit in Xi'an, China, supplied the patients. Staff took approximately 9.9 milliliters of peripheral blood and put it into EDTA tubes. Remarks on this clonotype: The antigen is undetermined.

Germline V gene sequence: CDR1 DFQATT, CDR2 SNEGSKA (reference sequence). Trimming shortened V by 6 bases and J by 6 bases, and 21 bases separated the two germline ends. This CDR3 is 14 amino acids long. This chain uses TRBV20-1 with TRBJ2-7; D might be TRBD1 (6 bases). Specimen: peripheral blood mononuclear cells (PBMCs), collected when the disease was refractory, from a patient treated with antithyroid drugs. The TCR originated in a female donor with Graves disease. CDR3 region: CSANSRGFGLEQYF. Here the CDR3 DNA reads TGCAGTGCCAACAGCAGGGGTTTTGGTCTCGAGCAGTACTTC.